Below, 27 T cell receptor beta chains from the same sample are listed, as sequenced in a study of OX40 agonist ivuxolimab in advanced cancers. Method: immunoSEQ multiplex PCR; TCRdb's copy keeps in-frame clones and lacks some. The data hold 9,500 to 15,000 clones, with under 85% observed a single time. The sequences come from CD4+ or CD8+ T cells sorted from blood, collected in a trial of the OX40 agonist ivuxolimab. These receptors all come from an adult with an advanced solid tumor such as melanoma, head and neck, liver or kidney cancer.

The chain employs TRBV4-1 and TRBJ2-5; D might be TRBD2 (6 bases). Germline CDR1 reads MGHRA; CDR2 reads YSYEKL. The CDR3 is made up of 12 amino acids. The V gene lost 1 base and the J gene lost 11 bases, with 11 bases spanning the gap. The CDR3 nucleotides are TGCGCCAGCAGCCAAGGCGGGGAAGAGCAGTACTTC. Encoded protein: CASSQGGEEQYF.

In DNA form, the CDR3 reads TGTGCCAGCAGCTTGAATAGCGGGGGCCTAGGGTTCCACGAGCAGTACTTC. Translating it yields CASSLNSGGLGFHEQYF. The chain couples TRBV7-2 to TRBJ2-7; 9 bases are shared with TRBD2. CDR1 and CDR2 from the germline V gene are SGHTA and FQGNSA. The junction had 14 bases not matched to a gene; V was cut back by 3 bases and J by 5 bases. The CDR3 consists of 17 residues. Full variable domain (remainder filled in from reference TRBV7-2 and TRBJ2-7): GAGVSQSPSNKVTEKGKDVELRCDPISGHTALYWYRQSLGQGLEFLIYFQGNSAPDKSGLPSDRFSAERTGGSVSTLTIQRTQQEDSAVYLCASSLNSGGLGFHEQYFGPGTRLTVT.

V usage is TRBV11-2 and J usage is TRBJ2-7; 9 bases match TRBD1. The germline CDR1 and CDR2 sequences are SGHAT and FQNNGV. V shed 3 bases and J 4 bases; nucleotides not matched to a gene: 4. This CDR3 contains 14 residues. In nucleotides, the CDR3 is TGTGCCAGCAGCTTGACACAGGGGGCTTACGAGCAGTACTTC. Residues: CASSLTQGAYEQYF. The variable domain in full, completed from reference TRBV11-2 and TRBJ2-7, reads EAGVAQSPRYKIIEKRQSVAFWCNPISGHATLYWYQQILGQGPKLLIQFQNNGVVDDSQLPKDRFSAERLKGVDSTLKIQPAKLEDSAVYLCASSLTQGAYEQYFGPGTRLTVT.

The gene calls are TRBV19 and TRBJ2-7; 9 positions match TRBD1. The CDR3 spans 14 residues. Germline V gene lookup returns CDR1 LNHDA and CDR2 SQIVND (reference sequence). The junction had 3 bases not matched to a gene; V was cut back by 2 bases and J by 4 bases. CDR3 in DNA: TGTGCCAGTAGTATAAGGGACAGGGAGTACGAGCAGTACTTC. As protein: CASSIRDREYEQYF. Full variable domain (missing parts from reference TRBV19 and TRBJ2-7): DGGITQSPKYLFRKEGQNVTLSCEQNLNHDAMYWYRQDPGQGLRLIYYSQIVNDFQKGDIAEGYSVSREKKESFPLTVTSAQKNPTAFYLCASSIRDREYEQYFGPGTRLTVT.

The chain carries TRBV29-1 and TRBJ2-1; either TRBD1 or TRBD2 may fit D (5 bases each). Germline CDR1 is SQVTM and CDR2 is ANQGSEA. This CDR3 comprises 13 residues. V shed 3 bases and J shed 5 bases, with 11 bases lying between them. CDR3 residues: CSVDGGSNNEQFF. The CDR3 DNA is TGCAGCGTTGATGGGGGTTCCAACAATGAGCAGTTCTTC.

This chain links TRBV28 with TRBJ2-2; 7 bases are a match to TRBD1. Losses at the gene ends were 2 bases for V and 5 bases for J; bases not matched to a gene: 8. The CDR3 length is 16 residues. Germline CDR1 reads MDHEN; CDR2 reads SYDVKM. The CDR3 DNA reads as TGTGCCAGCAGTTTACGAAGGGGGCGAGGGACCGGGGAGCTGTTTTTT. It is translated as CASSLRRGRGTGELFF. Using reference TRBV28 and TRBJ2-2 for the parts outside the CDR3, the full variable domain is DVKVTQSSRYLVKRTGEKVFLECVQDMDHENMFWYRQDPGLGLRLIYFSYDVKMKEKGDIPEGYSVSREKKERFSLILESASTNQTSMYLCASSLRRGRGTGELFFGEGSRLTVL.

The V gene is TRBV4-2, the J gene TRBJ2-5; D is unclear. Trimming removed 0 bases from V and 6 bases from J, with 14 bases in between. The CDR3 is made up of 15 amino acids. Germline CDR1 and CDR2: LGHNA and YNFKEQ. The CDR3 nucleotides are TGTGCCAGCAGCCAAGATTCGTGGAATGGGAAGACCCAGTACTTC. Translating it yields CASSQDSWNGKTQYF.

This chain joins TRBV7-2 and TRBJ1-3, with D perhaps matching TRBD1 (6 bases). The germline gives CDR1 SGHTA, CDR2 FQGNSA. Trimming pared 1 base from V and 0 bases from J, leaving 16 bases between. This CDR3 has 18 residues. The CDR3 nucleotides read TGTGCCAGCAGCTTAGTGTATCGGACAGAACCCTCTGGAAACACCATATATTTT. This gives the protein CASSLVYRTEPSGNTIYF.

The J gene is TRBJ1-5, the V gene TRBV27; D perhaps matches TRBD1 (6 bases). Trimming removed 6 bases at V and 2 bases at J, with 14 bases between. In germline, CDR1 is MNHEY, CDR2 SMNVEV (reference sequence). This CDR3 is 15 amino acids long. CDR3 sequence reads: CASSPLQGGNQPQHF. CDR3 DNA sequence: TGTGCCAGCAGCCCGCTACAGGGAGGCAATCAGCCCCAGCATTTT.

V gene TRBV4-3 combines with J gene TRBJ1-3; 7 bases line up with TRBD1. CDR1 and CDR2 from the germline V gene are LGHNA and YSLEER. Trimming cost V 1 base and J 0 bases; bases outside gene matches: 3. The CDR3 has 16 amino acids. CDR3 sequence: CASSQGTGFSGNTIYF. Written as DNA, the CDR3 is TGCGCCAGCAGCCAAGGGACAGGTTTCTCTGGAAACACCATATATTTT.

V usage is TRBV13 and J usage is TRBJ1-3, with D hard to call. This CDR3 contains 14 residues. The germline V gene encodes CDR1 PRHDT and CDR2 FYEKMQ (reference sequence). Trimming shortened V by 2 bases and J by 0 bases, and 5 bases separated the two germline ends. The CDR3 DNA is TGTGCCAGCAGCTTAACGTCCTCTGGAAACACCATATATTTT. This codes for CASSLTSSGNTIYF.

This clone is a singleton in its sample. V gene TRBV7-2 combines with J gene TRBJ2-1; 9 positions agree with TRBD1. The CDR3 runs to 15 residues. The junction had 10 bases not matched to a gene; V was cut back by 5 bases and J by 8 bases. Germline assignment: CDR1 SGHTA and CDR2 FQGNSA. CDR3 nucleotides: TGTGCCAGCAGCCCCCCCGGACAGGGGTGGGATGAGCAGTTCTTC. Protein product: CASSPPGQGWDEQFF.

CDR3 in amino acids: CASSPGTVWLDEQFF. The CDR3 region has the DNA TGCGCCAGCAGCCCAGGGACAGTGTGGTTGGATGAGCAGTTCTTC. This chain links TRBV5-1 with TRBJ2-1, with TRBD1 matching over 7 bases. Germline V gene sequence: CDR1 SGHRS, CDR2 YFSETQ. Unmatched junction bases numbered 12, after V lost 4 bases and J lost 8 bases. The CDR3 length is 15 residues.

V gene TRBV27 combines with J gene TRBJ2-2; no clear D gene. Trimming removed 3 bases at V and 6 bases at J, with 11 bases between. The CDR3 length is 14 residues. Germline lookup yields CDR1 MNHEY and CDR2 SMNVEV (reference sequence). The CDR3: CASSFLGLAGELFF. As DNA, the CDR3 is TGTGCCAGCAGTTTTTTAGGGTTGGCCGGGGAGCTGTTTTTT.

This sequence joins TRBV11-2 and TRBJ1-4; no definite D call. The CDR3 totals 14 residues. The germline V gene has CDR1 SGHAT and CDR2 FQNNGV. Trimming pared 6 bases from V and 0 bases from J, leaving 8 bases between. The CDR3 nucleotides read TGTGCCAGCAGAATTAGGACAACTAATGAAAAACTGTTTTTT. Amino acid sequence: CASRIRTTNEKLFF.

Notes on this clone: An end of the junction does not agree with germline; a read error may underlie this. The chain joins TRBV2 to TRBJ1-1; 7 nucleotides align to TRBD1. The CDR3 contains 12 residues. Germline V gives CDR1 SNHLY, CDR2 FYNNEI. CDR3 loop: CVSDRASTEAFF. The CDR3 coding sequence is TGTGTCAGCGACAGGGCGAGCACTGAAGCTTTCTTT.

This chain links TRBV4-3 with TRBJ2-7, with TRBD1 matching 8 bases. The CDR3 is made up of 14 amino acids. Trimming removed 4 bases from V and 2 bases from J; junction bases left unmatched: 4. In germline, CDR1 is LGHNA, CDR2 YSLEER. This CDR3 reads CASSPGTGTYEQYF. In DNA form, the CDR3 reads TGCGCCAGCAGCCCCGGGACAGGCACCTACGAGCAGTACTTC.

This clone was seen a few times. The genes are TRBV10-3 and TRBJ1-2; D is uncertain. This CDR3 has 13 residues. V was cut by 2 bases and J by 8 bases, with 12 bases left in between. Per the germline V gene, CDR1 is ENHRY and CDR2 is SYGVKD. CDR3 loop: CAISEGSSWGYTF. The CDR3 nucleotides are TGTGCCATCAGTGAGGGGTCCTCTTGGGGCTACACCTTC.

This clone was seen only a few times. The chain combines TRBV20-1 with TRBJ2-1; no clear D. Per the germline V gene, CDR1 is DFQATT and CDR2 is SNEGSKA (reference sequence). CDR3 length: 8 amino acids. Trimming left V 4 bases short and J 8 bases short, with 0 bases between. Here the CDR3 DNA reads TGCAGTGCTAATGAGCAGTTCTTC. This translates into CSANEQFF.

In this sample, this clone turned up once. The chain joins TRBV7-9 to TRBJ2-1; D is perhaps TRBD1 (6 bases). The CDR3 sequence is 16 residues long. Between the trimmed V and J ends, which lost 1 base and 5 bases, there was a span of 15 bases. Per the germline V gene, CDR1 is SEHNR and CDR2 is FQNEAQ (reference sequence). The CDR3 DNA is TGTGCCAGCAGCTTAGATCGTCTTCAGGGGAACAATGAGCAGTTCTTC. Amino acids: CASSLDRLQGNNEQFF.

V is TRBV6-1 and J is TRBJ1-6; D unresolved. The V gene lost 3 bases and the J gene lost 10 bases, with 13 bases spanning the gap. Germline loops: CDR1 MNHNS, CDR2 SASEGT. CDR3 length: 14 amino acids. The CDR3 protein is CASSDSWGGSPLHF. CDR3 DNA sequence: TGTGCCAGCAGTGATAGCTGGGGTGGGTCACCCCTCCACTTT.

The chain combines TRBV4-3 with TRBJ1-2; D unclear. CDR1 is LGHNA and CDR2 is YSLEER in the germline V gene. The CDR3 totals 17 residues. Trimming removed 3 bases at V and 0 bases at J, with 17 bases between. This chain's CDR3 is CASSQAPQGSANYGYTF. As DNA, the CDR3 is TGCGCCAGCAGCCAGGCGCCCCAAGGCTCGGCTAACTATGGCTACACCTTC.

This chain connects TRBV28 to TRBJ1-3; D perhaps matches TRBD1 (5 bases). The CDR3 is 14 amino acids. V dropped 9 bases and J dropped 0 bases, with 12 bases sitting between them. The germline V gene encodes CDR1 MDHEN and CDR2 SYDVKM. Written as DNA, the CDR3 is TGTGCCAGTAGCGGGGGGAACTCTGGAAACACCATATATTTT. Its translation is CASSGGNSGNTIYF.

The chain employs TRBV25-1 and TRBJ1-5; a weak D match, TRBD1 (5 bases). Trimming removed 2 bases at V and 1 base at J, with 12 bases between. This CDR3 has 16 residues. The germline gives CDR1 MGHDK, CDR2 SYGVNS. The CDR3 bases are TGTGCCAGCAGTGAAGGAGGAGGGGTGAGCAATCAGCCCCAGCATTTT. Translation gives CASSEGGGVSNQPQHF. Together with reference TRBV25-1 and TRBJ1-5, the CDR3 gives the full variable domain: EADIYQTPRYLVIGTGKKITLECSQTMGHDKMYWYQQDPGMELHLIHYSYGVNSTEKGDLSSESTVSRIRTEHFPLTLESARPSHTSQYLCASSEGGGVSNQPQHFGDGTRLSIL.

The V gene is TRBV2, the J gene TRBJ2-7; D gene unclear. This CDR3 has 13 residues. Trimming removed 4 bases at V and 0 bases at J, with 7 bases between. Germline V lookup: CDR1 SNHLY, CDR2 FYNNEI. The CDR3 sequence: CASSGGSSYEQYF. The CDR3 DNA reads TGTGCCAGCAGTGGTGGTAGCTCCTACGAGCAGTACTTC.

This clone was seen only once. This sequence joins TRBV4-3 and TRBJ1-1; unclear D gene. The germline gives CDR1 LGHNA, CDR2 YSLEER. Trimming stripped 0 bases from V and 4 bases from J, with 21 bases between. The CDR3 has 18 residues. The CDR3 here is CASSQELSGGLMGTEAFF. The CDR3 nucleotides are TGCGCCAGCAGCCAAGAATTGTCAGGCGGGCTTATGGGCACTGAAGCTTTCTTT.

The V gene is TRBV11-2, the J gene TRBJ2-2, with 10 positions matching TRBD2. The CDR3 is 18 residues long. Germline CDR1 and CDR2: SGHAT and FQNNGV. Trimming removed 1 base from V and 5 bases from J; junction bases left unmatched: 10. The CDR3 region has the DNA TGTGCCAGCAGCTTAGCGGCTAGCGGGAGCCCTGTGACCGGGGAGCTGTTTTTT. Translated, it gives CASSLAASGSPVTGELFF.